These 20 T cell receptor beta chains share one sample of origin, sequenced in a study of blood T cells in healthy people across ages. A J-beta primer mix and a sample-barcoded 5' primer were used in a second PCR of roughly 6 to 12 cycles. TCRdb reprocessed the 5' RACE reads with MiXCR, giving one entry per CDR3 protein. The sample lists approximately 2,000,000 distinct CDR3 sequences, roughly two fifths occurring once. Sequencing input: blood. The receptors originated from a human donor in good health.

This rearrangement joins TRBV10-3 to TRBJ2-1, with a tentative D call TRBD1 (5 bases). The CDR3 runs to 13 residues. V was clipped by 6 bases and J by 9 bases, with 15 bases between them. CDR1 and CDR2 from the germline V gene are ENHRY and SYGVKD. This chain's CDR3 is CAISQTRVSEQFF. In DNA form, the CDR3 reads TGTGCCATCAGCCAGACCAGGGTCAGTGAGCAGTTCTTC.

This clonotype showed up just a few times. V gene TRBV20-1 combines with J gene TRBJ1-1; D uncertain. CDR3 length: 13 residues. Trimming cost V 0 bases and J 3 bases, with 8 bases left between them. Germline CDR1 reads DFQATT; CDR2 reads SNEGSKA (reference sequence). CDR3 in DNA: TGCAGTGCTAGAGAGGACGGAGACACTGAAGCTTTCTTT. This codes for CSAREDGDTEAFF.

The gene calls are TRBV19 and TRBJ2-3; D is uncertain. CDR3 length equals 14 residues. Germline CDR1 and CDR2: LNHDA and SQIVND (reference sequence). The V end lost 1 base, the J end lost 4 bases, and 9 bases lay between the germline ends. This CDR3 is CASSIVGAADTQYF. The DNA of the CDR3 is TGTGCCAGTAGTATAGTAGGAGCAGCAGATACGCAGTATTTT.

J is TRBJ2-1 and V is TRBV7-9, with D maybe TRBD2 (7 bases). Trimming stripped 5 bases from V and 9 bases from J, with 20 bases between. The CDR3 is made up of 15 amino acids. Germline CDR1 and CDR2: SEHNR and FQNEAQ (reference sequence). The CDR3 region has the DNA TGTGCCAGCAGCCCCCCAGGGGCTAGCGGTGGTGAGCAGTTCTTC. Translating gives CASSPPGASGGEQFF.

This clonotype was counted at least ten times. The CDR3 protein is CASSYPGGYEQYF. CDR3 in DNA: TGTGCCAGCAGTTATCCCGGGGGTTACGAGCAGTACTTC. V is TRBV6-5 and J is TRBJ2-7; maybe TRBD2 (6 bases). This CDR3 spans 13 amino acids. Between the trimmed V and J ends, which lost 3 bases and 4 bases, there was a span of 10 bases. Germline V gene data show CDR1 as MNHEY and CDR2 as SVGAGI.

This clonotype turned up a few times. The chain employs TRBV24-1 and TRBJ1-1, with 8 bases that match TRBD1. In germline, CDR1 is KGHDR, CDR2 SFDVKD. The CDR3 is 17 residues long. After removal of 1 base from V and 0 bases from J, the junction contained 6 bases not matched to a gene. This chain's CDR3 is CATSDFTGGTMNTEAFF. CDR3 bases: TGTGCCACCAGTGATTTTACAGGGGGAACTATGAACACTGAAGCTTTCTTT.

V gene TRBV20-1 combines with J gene TRBJ2-1, with 8 bases that match TRBD2. This CDR3 is 15 amino acids long. Germline V gene data show CDR1 as DFQATT and CDR2 as SNEGSKA (reference sequence). After removal of 1 base from V and 4 bases from J, the junction contained 6 bases not matched to a gene. The CDR3 reads CSARGVSGGYNEQFF. As DNA, the CDR3 is TGCAGTGCTAGAGGGGTGAGCGGGGGATACAATGAGCAGTTCTTC.

This clonotype appeared a few times. The chain recombines TRBV6-5 with TRBJ2-5; perhaps TRBD1 as D (5 bases). Trimming took off 6 bases at V and 1 base at J, with 15 bases between the two ends. Germline-derived CDR1 and CDR2 are MNHEY and SVGAGI. This CDR3 has 15 amino acids. The CDR3: CASREYQGSQETQYF. The CDR3 coding sequence is TGTGCCAGCAGAGAATATCAGGGAAGCCAAGAGACCCAGTACTTC.

This chain joins TRBV5-5 and TRBJ2-7, with 7 bases lining up with TRBD1. J was trimmed by 1 base and V by 0 bases; bases with no gene match: 4. Germline loops: CDR1 SGHKS, CDR2 YYEKEE (reference sequence). The CDR3 sequence is 15 residues long. In DNA form, the CDR3 reads TGTGCCAGCAGCTTGGTAGGACAGGAGTCCTACGAGCAGTACTTC. Its protein product is CASSLVGQESYEQYF.

This rearrangement joins TRBV20-1 to TRBJ1-1; D not resolved. This CDR3 is built from 12 residues. Germline loops: CDR1 DFQATT, CDR2 SNEGSKA (reference sequence). Trimming cost V 2 bases and J 3 bases, with 7 bases left between them. In DNA, the CDR3 is TGCAGTGCTAGACCTGACTACACTGAAGCTTTCTTT. Translation gives CSARPDYTEAFF.

This rearrangement joins TRBV3-1 to TRBJ1-2; D unresolved. Trimming left V 0 bases short and J 5 bases short, with 13 bases between. Per germline, CDR1 LGHDT and CDR2 YNNKEL (reference sequence). CDR3 size: 15 residues. The CDR3 bases are TGTGCCAGCAGCCAAGAATCGGGCAGAGGGTATGGCTACACCTTC. Translation gives CASSQESGRGYGYTF.

This clonotype was observed a few times. V and J are TRBV24-1 and TRBJ2-7; D remains ambiguous. This CDR3 has 13 residues. Germline V CDR1 and CDR2: KGHDR, SFDVKD. The V gene lost 4 bases and the J gene lost 3 bases, with 9 bases spanning the gap. In DNA form, the CDR3 reads TGTGCCACCAGTGACCATACCCACTACGAGCAGTACTTC. Its translation is CATSDHTHYEQYF.

This sequence joins TRBV7-9 and TRBJ1-2; the D gene is possibly TRBD1 (5 bases). Trimming took 6 bases from V and 4 from J, leaving 12 bases between them. Germline loops: CDR1 SEHNR, CDR2 FQNEAQ (reference sequence). The CDR3 extends over 13 amino acids. CDR3 sequence (DNA): TGTGCCAGCAGTGGGGGGTCCCTCTATGGCTACACCTTC. This gives the protein CASSGGSLYGYTF.

This clonotype has just one count. Here the CDR3 reads CSARRGWVNQPQHF. CDR3 DNA: TGCAGTGCTAGAAGGGGATGGGTCAATCAGCCCCAGCATTTT. This rearrangement joins TRBV20-1 to TRBJ1-5; weak D call: TRBD1 (5 bases). Per the germline V gene, CDR1 is DFQATT and CDR2 is SNEGSKA (reference sequence). The CDR3 is made up of 14 amino acids. With 2 bases removed from V and 3 bases from J, the gap between germline ends came to 11 bases.

The sample holds one count of this clonotype. The rearrangement links TRBV19 to TRBJ1-2, with 8 bases fitting TRBD1. V shed 5 bases and J 4 bases; nucleotides not matched to a gene: 9. Germline V gene sequence: CDR1 LNHDA, CDR2 SQIVND (reference sequence). The CDR3 length is 15 residues. The CDR3 region has the DNA TGTGCCAGTAGTTCGGGACAGGAAGCCTTCTATGGCTACACCTTC. This encodes CASSSGQEAFYGYTF.

This clonotype was detected only a few times. The chain uses TRBV5-6 and TRBJ2-5, with a possible D match to TRBD1 (5 bases). V lost 4 bases, J lost 4 bases, and 17 bases lay in between. Germline values: CDR1 SGHDT, CDR2 YYEEEE. CDR3 size: 15 residues. The CDR3 spells CASSPGLKVRETQYF. For the CDR3, the DNA is TGTGCCAGCAGCCCAGGGTTGAAGGTTAGAGAGACCCAGTACTTC.

V is TRBV20-1 and J is TRBJ2-7; D unresolved. The CDR3 contains 10 residues. Germline values: CDR1 DFQATT, CDR2 SNEGSKA (reference sequence). Trimming stripped 2 bases from V and 5 bases from J, with 4 bases between. CDR3 loop: CSARIHEQYF. CDR3 nucleotide sequence: TGCAGTGCTAGAATCCACGAGCAGTACTTC.

The chain combines TRBV6-1 with TRBJ2-3; D may be TRBD1 (5 bases). This CDR3 comprises 14 residues. Trimming cost V 7 bases and J 5 bases, with 16 bases left between them. Looked up from germline, CDR1 is MNHNS and CDR2 is SASEGT. In DNA form, the CDR3 reads TGTGCCAGCACCCCAGGGTGGGGTAGAGATACGCAGTATTTT. Its translation: CASTPGWGRDTQYF.

The chain couples TRBV10-3 to TRBJ1-2; the match to TRBD1 covers 9 bases. The CDR3 runs 14 residues. Germline V CDR1 and CDR2: ENHRY, SYGVKD. The V and J ends lost 6 bases and 5 bases, in that order; junction bases with no gene match: 7. Written as DNA, the CDR3 is TGTGCCATCAGGGGGGGACAGGGCGTGTATGGCTACACCTTC. Translating it yields CAIRGGQGVYGYTF.

The genes are TRBV12-3 or TRBV12-4 and TRBJ1-1; D might be TRBD1 (6 bases). Between the trimmed V and J ends, which lost 7 bases and 1 base, there was a span of 13 bases. This CDR3 is 14 amino acids long. The CDR3 coding sequence is TGTGCCAGCAACTACCTGGGACAGAACACTGAAGCTTTCTTT. Protein sequence: CASNYLGQNTEAFF.